The 12 T cell receptor beta chains reported below all come from one sample, sequenced in a study of T-cell reconstitution after alpha-beta-depleted transplantation in children. Unique molecular identifiers were built into the TCRbeta library. One entry per CDR3 protein, called by TCRdb with MiXCR from the PCR reads. The table has 40,000 to 55,000 distinct CDR3 sequences, around 9.2% seen once. This material consisted of PBMCs, mostly from graft donor cells, taken 60 days after TCRalphabeta/CD19-depleted stem cell transplant. The receptors stem from a male patient between 2 and 10 years old who had a stem cell transplant for chronic granulomatous disease, so the T cells may come from the graft donor.

A few counts support this clonotype. Lacking the conserved final phenylalanine or tryptophan, this CDR3 likely reflects a read error. The limits of the CDR3 on the DNA are not certain, so only TCRdb's listed CDR3 is given. The chain has TRBV27 and TRBJ1-1; whether TRBD1, the table's D call, matches the DNA was not checked. Counting both end residues, the CDR3 totals 11 amino acids. The germline CDR1 and CDR2 sequences are MNHEY and SMNVEV (reference sequence). The CDR3 sequence is CASRVLNRGAV.

Ten or more counts support this clonotype. The chain has TRBV18 and TRBJ1-1; TRBD1 aligns across 9 bases. Germline CDR1 and CDR2: KGHSH and LQKENI. CDR3 size: 13 residues. V was clipped by 3 bases and J by 7 bases; unmatched bases: 3. The CDR3 coding sequence is TGTGCCAGCTCACCGGACAGGGGAGATGAAGCTTTCTTT. Translating gives CASSPDRGDEAFF. The variable domain in full, completed from reference TRBV18 and TRBJ1-1, reads NAGVMQNPRHLVRRRGQEARLRCSPMKGHSHVYWYRQLPEEGLKFMVYLQKENIIDESGMPKERFSAEFPKEGPSILRIQQVVRGDSAAYFCASSPDRGDEAFFGQGTRLTVV.

The chain has TRBV20-1 and TRBJ2-1, with a possible D match to TRBD1 (5 bases). Germline V gene lookup returns CDR1 DFQATT and CDR2 SNEGSKA (reference sequence). The CDR3 has 14 amino acids. The CDR3 sequence: CFWGEAPSYNEQFF. The DNA of the CDR3 is TGCTTCTGGGGCGAGGCTCCGTCCTACAATGAGCAGTTCTTC.

This clonotype occurred many times. The chain links TRBV7-2 to TRBJ2-7, with TRBD2 identical over 16 bases. Germline assignment: CDR1 SGHTA and CDR2 FQGNSA. With 3 bases clipped from V and 0 bases from J, the junction kept 2 bases outside the gene matches. The CDR3 has 17 residues. CDR3 residues: CASSLGLAGGPSYEQYF. The DNA of the CDR3 is TGTGCCAGCAGCTTGGGACTAGCGGGAGGGCCCTCCTACGAGCAGTACTTC.

CDR3 DNA sequence: TGCGCCAGCAGTCATCCCAGCTGGACTAGCGGCTCCTACGAGCAGTACTTC. Translated, it gives CASSHPSWTSGSYEQYF. V and J are TRBV23-1 and TRBJ2-7, with 10 positions matching TRBD2. TRBV23-1 is an open reading frame, and its role is uncertain. With 3 bases clipped from V and 0 bases from J, the junction kept 8 bases outside the gene matches. This CDR3 is 17 amino acids long.

This clonotype came up many times. V gene TRBV29-1 combines with J gene TRBJ2-7, with D possibly TRBD2 on 6 matching bases. V lost 5 bases to trimming and J lost 2 bases, with 10 bases between them. The CDR3 has 12 amino acids. CDR1 SQVTM and CDR2 ANQGSEA come from the germline V gene. The CDR3 sequence is CSVRAGPYEQYF. CDR3 DNA sequence: TGCAGCGTTAGGGCGGGACCCTACGAGCAGTACTTC.

This clonotype appeared many times. It may be a read error: a sequence one base away is much more abundant. The rearrangement joins TRBV27 to TRBJ1-2, with D possibly matching TRBD1 (5 bases). This CDR3 is built from 13 residues. CDR1 MNHEY and CDR2 SMNVEV come from the germline V gene (reference sequence). Between the trimmed V and J ends, which lost 3 bases and 3 bases, there was a span of 8 bases. The CDR3 sequence is CASSFGADYGYTF. The CDR3 bases are TGTGCCAGCAGTTTTGGGGCAGACTATGGCTACACCTTC.

This clonotype was detected ten times or more. The chain employs TRBV5-1 and TRBJ2-1, with 11 bases lining up with TRBD2. The germline V gene has CDR1 SGHRS and CDR2 YFSETQ. The CDR3 extends over 16 amino acids. V gave up 3 bases and J gave up 12 bases; unmatched junction bases: 14. This chain's CDR3 is CASSSLTSGAPGGQFF. DNA of the CDR3: TGCGCCAGCAGCTCCCTGACTAGCGGGGCCCCAGGTGGGCAGTTCTTC. The entire variable domain, with the rest obtained from reference TRBV5-1 and TRBJ2-1, is as follows: KAGVTQTPRYLIKTRGQQVTLSCSPISGHRSVSWYQQTPGQGLQFLFEYFSETQRNKGNFPGRFSGRQFSNSRSEMNVSTLELGDSALYLCASSSLTSGAPGGQFFGPGTRLTVL.

This clonotype has a count of ten or more. J is TRBJ2-1 and V is TRBV12-3 or TRBV12-4; TRBD2 might be the D (5 bases). CDR3 length: 11 residues. Trimming removed 6 bases at V and 15 bases at J, with 15 bases between. This CDR3 reads CASRRAVQTFF. The CDR3 DNA sequence: TGTGCCAGCAGACGAGCGGTGCAAACGTTCTTC.

This clonotype was observed at least ten times. The V gene is TRBV19, the J gene TRBJ2-7; D possibly corresponds to TRBD1 (6 bases). The CDR3 spans 15 residues. CDR1 is LNHDA, CDR2 SQIVND, per germline (reference sequence). Trimming stripped 3 bases from V and 2 bases from J, with 14 bases between. The CDR3 spells CASSIAGGQPYEQYF. DNA for the CDR3: TGTGCCAGTAGTATTGCGGGTGGACAGCCCTACGAGCAGTACTTC.

V is TRBV7-2 and J is TRBJ1-1; 9 positions match TRBD1. V dropped 4 bases and J dropped 4; count of bases not matched to a gene: 7. Germline V gene data show CDR1 as SGHTA and CDR2 as FQGNSA. The CDR3 is 15 residues long. This chain's CDR3 is CASSSQQGAGTEAFF. The CDR3, as DNA: TGTGCCAGCAGCTCCCAACAGGGGGCCGGCACTGAAGCTTTCTTT.

This clonotype has a count of ten or more. J is TRBJ2-1 and V is TRBV7-6, with 14 bases lining up with TRBD2. Germline V gene lookup returns CDR1 SGHVS and CDR2 FNYEAQ. The CDR3 spans 15 residues. Losses at the gene ends were 5 bases for V and 9 bases for J; bases not matched to a gene: 6. The CDR3 sequence is CASSPPGLAGVEQFF. CDR3 sequence (DNA): TGTGCCAGCAGCCCGCCGGGACTAGCGGGAGTTGAGCAGTTCTTC.